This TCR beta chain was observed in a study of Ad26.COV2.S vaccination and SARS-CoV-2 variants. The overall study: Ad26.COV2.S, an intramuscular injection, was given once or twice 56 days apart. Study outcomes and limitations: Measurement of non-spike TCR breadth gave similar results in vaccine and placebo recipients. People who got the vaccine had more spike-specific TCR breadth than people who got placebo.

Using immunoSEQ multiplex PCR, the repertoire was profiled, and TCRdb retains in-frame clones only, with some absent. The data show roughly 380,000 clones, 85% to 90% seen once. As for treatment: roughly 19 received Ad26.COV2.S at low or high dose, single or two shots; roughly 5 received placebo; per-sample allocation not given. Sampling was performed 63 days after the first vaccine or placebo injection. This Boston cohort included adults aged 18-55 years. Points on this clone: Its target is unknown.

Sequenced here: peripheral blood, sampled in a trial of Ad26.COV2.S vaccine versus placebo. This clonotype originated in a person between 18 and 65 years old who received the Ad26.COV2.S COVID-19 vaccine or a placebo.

The CDR3 protein is CASSPGTGQYNEQFF. Here the CDR3 DNA reads TGCGCCAGCAGCCCCGGGACAGGGCAGTACAATGAGCAGTTCTTC. The chain combines TRBV5-1 with TRBJ2-1; TRBD1 matches 9 bases. J gave up 4 bases and V 4 bases, and 6 bases lay outside the gene matches. Per germline, CDR1 SGHRS and CDR2 YFSETQ. This CDR3 has 15 residues.